One and the same sample provided the 26 T cell receptor beta chains below, sequenced in a study of blood T cell repertoires in COVID-19. Repertoires were generated with immunoSEQ multiplex PCR, while TCRdb's copy carries only in-frame clones and drops some. The sample consists of 120,000 to 150,000 clones, almost 90% of them appearing once. Material for sequencing was peripheral blood. The origin of the receptors is a human donor in a cohort sampled during active COVID-19.

The rearrangement links TRBV7-9 to TRBJ1-2; 9 bases align to TRBD1. The CDR3 is 14 amino acids. V gave up 1 base and J gave up 6 bases; unmatched junction bases: 3. Germline V gene data show CDR1 as SEHNR and CDR2 as FQNEAQ (reference sequence). The CDR3 reads CASSLEGTGNGYTF. CDR3 sequence (DNA): TGTGCCAGCAGCTTAGAAGGGACAGGGAATGGCTACACCTTC.

This chain connects TRBV3-1 (or the pseudogene TRBV3-2) to TRBJ2-3, with D possibly being TRBD2 (5 bases). The germline V and J ends were trimmed by 7 bases and 2 bases, with 28 bases remaining between them. Looked up from germline, CDR1 is LGHDT and CDR2 is YNNKEL (reference sequence). The CDR3 is 19 amino acids. The CDR3 is CASTNIRRRGRVHTDTQYF. The DNA of the CDR3 is TGTGCCAGCACCAACATAAGAAGGCGCGGGCGAGTTCACACAGATACGCAGTATTTT.

Regarding this clone: This specimen includes other DNA sequences encoding the same CDR3. V usage is TRBV11-2 and J usage is TRBJ2-2; a possible D gene is TRBD2 (7 bases). In germline, CDR1 is SGHAT, CDR2 FQNNGV. The CDR3 totals 15 residues. V was cut by 2 bases and J by 2 bases, with 9 bases left in between. CDR3 sequence (DNA): TGTGCCAGCAGCTTACGGGGGGCTAACACCGGGGAGCTGTTTTTT. Translated, it gives CASSLRGANTGELFF.

The V and J genes are TRBV3-1 (or the pseudogene TRBV3-2) and TRBJ2-3, with TRBD1 identical over 11 bases. V lost 2 bases to trimming and J lost 0 bases; unmatched junction nucleotides: 1. Germline assignment: CDR1 LGHDT and CDR2 YNNKEL (reference sequence). CDR3 length equals 16 residues. In DNA, the CDR3 is TGTGCCAGCAGCCAAAGGGACAGGGGGAGCACAGATACGCAGTATTTT. As protein: CASSQRDRGSTDTQYF.

The chain carries TRBV12-3 or TRBV12-4 and TRBJ1-1; weak D call: TRBD1 (6 bases). The CDR3 spans 13 residues. V lost 5 bases, J lost 5 bases, and 12 bases lay in between. The CDR3 DNA is TGTGCCAGCAGTCAACAGGGTCGGACTGAAGCTTTCTTT. Protein: CASSQQGRTEAFF.

V usage is TRBV10-3 and J usage is TRBJ1-1; 9 bases align to TRBD1. Germline V lookup: CDR1 ENHRY, CDR2 SYGVKD. This CDR3 comprises 13 residues. The junction had 13 bases not matched to a gene; V was cut back by 9 bases and J by 11 bases. The CDR3 coding sequence is TGTGCCATGAAACAGGGGGCGAATGAGGCGGCTTTCTTT. Translated, it gives CAMKQGANEAAFF.

This chain uses TRBV11-2 with TRBJ2-7; 8 nucleotides line up with TRBD2. V lost 3 bases and J lost 6; bases outside the gene matches: 10. This CDR3 contains 15 residues. The germline gives CDR1 SGHAT, CDR2 FQNNGV. The CDR3 sequence is CASSFSLAGLFEQYF. The CDR3 DNA sequence: TGTGCCAGCAGCTTTTCCCTAGCGGGTCTCTTCGAGCAGTACTTC.

The sample holds a few counts of this clone. The identical CDR3 is also encoded by other nucleotide sequences in the sample. The chain has TRBV7-2 and TRBJ2-1; TRBD1 matches 8 bases. This CDR3 has 15 residues. Germline V gene data show CDR1 as SGHTA and CDR2 as FQGNSA. V shed 3 bases, J shed 2 bases, and the junction held 3 bases outside the gene matches. This CDR3 is CASSFGQGTYNEQFF. For the CDR3, the DNA is TGTGCCAGCAGCTTCGGACAGGGTACCTACAATGAGCAGTTCTTC.

The chain carries TRBV24-1 and TRBJ2-3; unclear D gene. CDR1 is KGHDR, CDR2 SFDVKD, per germline. The CDR3 runs 13 residues. V gave up 8 bases and J gave up 1 base, with 9 bases separating them. DNA of the CDR3: TGTGCCACCAACGGTCCGGGCACAGATACGCAGTATTTT. Translated, it gives CATNGPGTDTQYF.

The chain employs TRBV28 and TRBJ2-7, with 8 bases fitting TRBD1. The CDR3 totals 15 residues. V lost 7 bases, J lost 1 base, and 9 bases stayed unmatched. The germline gives CDR1 MDHEN, CDR2 SYDVKM. This chain's CDR3 is CASTFQRTGSYEQYF. The CDR3 DNA sequence: TGTGCCAGCACGTTCCAAAGGACAGGGTCCTACGAGCAGTACTTC.

This clone was recorded only once. The chain couples TRBV5-1 to TRBJ2-3; 7 bases match TRBD1. V gave up 5 bases and J gave up 1 base; unmatched junction bases: 16. The CDR3 consists of 18 residues. Germline assignment: CDR1 SGHRS and CDR2 YFSETQ. In DNA form, the CDR3 reads TGCGCCAGCAGGGTTGACCAACGGGACAGATTTCGCACAGATACGCAGTATTTT. As protein: CASRVDQRDRFRTDTQYF.

The chain has TRBV14 and TRBJ2-5; TRBD1 matches 7 bases. The CDR3 is 15 amino acids. After removal of 5 bases from V and 1 base from J, the junction contained 7 bases not matched to a gene. CDR1 SGHDN and CDR2 FVKESK come from the germline V gene. CDR3 sequence: CASSFNRGLQETQYF. CDR3 nucleotides: TGTGCCAGCAGCTTCAACAGGGGCCTCCAAGAGACCCAGTACTTC.

The genes are TRBV6-1 and TRBJ1-5; 8 nucleotides match TRBD1. This CDR3 contains 19 residues. Per germline, CDR1 MNHNS and CDR2 SASEGT. V gave up 4 bases and J gave up 3 bases; unmatched junction bases: 17. The CDR3 protein is CASSVEDRAPLGDNQPQHF. DNA of the CDR3: TGTGCCAGCAGTGTAGAGGACAGGGCCCCTTTAGGGGACAATCAGCCCCAGCATTTT.

As DNA, the CDR3 is TGCAGCGCTGCAAGGATAGCAAACTATGGCTACACCTTC. The encoded protein is CSAARIANYGYTF. V and J are TRBV29-1 and TRBJ1-2, with D unclear. V gave up 7 bases and J gave up 2 bases, with 14 bases separating them. Germline lookup yields CDR1 SQVTM and CDR2 ANQGSEA. The CDR3 is made up of 13 amino acids.

V gene TRBV3-1 (or the pseudogene TRBV3-2) combines with J gene TRBJ2-7; 8 bases are a match to TRBD2. Germline V gene data show CDR1 as LGHDT and CDR2 as YNNKEL (reference sequence). With V trimmed by 3 bases and J by 3 bases, 4 bases remained unmatched. CDR3 length: 14 residues. CDR3 sequence: CASSQVAGGYEQYF. The CDR3 nucleotides are TGTGCCAGCAGCCAGGTCGCGGGAGGCTACGAGCAGTACTTC.

The chain recombines TRBV6-6 with TRBJ2-7; D is possibly TRBD2 (6 bases). Trimming took 11 bases from V and 1 from J, leaving 21 bases between them. The length of the CDR3 is 15 residues. Germline CDR1 is MNHNY and CDR2 is SVGAGI (reference sequence). The CDR3 DNA sequence: TGTGCCTCCAGGGTAGGGTTGGGGACTTCCTACGAGCAGTACTTC. Translating it yields CASRVGLGTSYEQYF.

V is TRBV7-2 and J is TRBJ1-1; no definite D call. This CDR3 comprises 14 residues. Trimming removed 9 bases from V and 1 base from J, with 15 bases in between. CDR1 is SGHTA and CDR2 is FQGNSA in the germline V gene. This CDR3 is CASLREAGNTEAFF. As DNA, the CDR3 is TGTGCCAGTCTCCGAGAGGCCGGGAACACTGAAGCTTTCTTT.

This clone was observed a few times. The rearrangement links TRBV6-8 to TRBJ2-2, with D possibly being TRBD2 (6 bases). Germline assignment: CDR1 MNHGY and CDR2 SAAAGT. Between the trimmed V and J ends, which lost 5 bases and 0 bases, there was a span of 13 bases. This CDR3 spans 16 amino acids. The CDR3 nucleotides read TGTGCCAGCAGTCCCATTAGCGGAGCGAACACCGGGGAGCTGTTTTTT. Translating it yields CASSPISGANTGELFF.

V is TRBV4-3 and J is TRBJ2-7; tentatively, D is TRBD1 (6 bases). V gave up 2 bases and J gave up 3 bases, with 11 bases separating them. CDR1 and CDR2 (germline): LGHNA, YSLEER. This CDR3 region has 14 residues. The CDR3 nucleotides are TGCGCCAGCAGCCAAACAGGGACCCACTACGAGCAGTACTTC. Translated, it gives CASSQTGTHYEQYF.

This clone was picked up one time. The chain links TRBV4-2 to TRBJ1-2, with TRBD1 identical over 7 bases. With 1 base clipped from V and 8 bases from J, the junction kept 7 bases outside the gene matches. Germline V gives CDR1 LGHNA, CDR2 YNFKEQ. CDR3 length: 14 residues. The CDR3 region has the DNA TGTGCCAGCAGCCAAGTCTCAGGGGGAGGAGGCTACACCTTC. This gives the protein CASSQVSGGGGYTF.

The chain joins TRBV3-1 (or the pseudogene TRBV3-2) to TRBJ2-3; 8 bases agree with TRBD2. V trimming: 4 bases; J trimming: 0 bases; junction bases outside the gene matches: 3. The length of the CDR3 is 15 residues. CDR1 and CDR2 from the germline V gene are LGHDT and YNNKEL (reference sequence). CDR3 loop: CASSLGRVSTDTQYF. The CDR3 coding sequence is TGTGCCAGCAGCCTCGGGAGGGTGAGCACAGATACGCAGTATTTT.

The J gene is TRBJ2-1, the V gene TRBV18, with D maybe TRBD1 (6 bases). The CDR3 has 15 residues. Germline CDR1 is KGHSH and CDR2 is LQKENI. V lost 2 bases and J lost 2, with 10 bases in between. CDR3 sequence reads: CASSPLDRAYNEQFF. CDR3 DNA: TGTGCCAGCTCACCATTGGACAGAGCCTACAATGAGCAGTTCTTC.

The genes are TRBV4-3 and TRBJ2-7; 8 bases align to TRBD2. The CDR3 loop spans 16 amino acids. V lost 0 bases and J lost 2; bases outside the gene matches: 6. The germline CDR1 and CDR2 sequences are LGHNA and YSLEER. The CDR3 nucleotides read TGCGCCAGCAGCCAAGATTATCCGGGAGGGCCCTACGAGCAGTACTTC. Translation gives CASSQDYPGGPYEQYF.

This clone was seen only once. The chain recombines TRBV11-3 with TRBJ1-2, with D possibly TRBD1 on 5 matching bases. Trimming pared 4 bases from V and 4 bases from J, leaving 13 bases between. CDR3 length: 14 amino acids. Per the germline V gene, CDR1 is SGHNT and CDR2 is YENEEA. CDR3 region: CASSSSGTGYGYTF. The CDR3 coding sequence is TGTGCCAGCAGCTCTTCAGGTACAGGCTATGGCTACACCTTC.

The chain uses TRBV5-6 and TRBJ1-5; 7 nucleotides align to TRBD1. Germline loops: CDR1 SGHDT, CDR2 YYEEEE. Trimming at V came to 4 bases and at J to 5 bases, leaving 6 bases not matched to a gene. The length of the CDR3 is 14 residues. The CDR3 loop is CASSPSTGHQPQHF. The DNA of the CDR3 is TGTGCCAGCAGCCCCTCGACAGGGCATCAGCCCCAGCATTTT.

The rearrangement links TRBV27 to TRBJ2-5; 7 bases are shared with TRBD1. CDR3 size: 14 residues. J was trimmed by 4 bases and V by 6 bases; bases with no gene match: 8. Germline V CDR1 and CDR2: MNHEY, SMNVEV (reference sequence). CDR3 in amino acids: CASSRQGLVETQYF. DNA for the CDR3: TGTGCCAGCAGCCGACAGGGATTGGTAGAGACCCAGTACTTC.